There are many counts of the clone carrying this T cell receptor beta chain. What it binds is unknown. This entry is derived from a study of identical twins. Study findings and constraints: Abundant beta clonotypes from cord blood bore fewer insertions; memory repertoires lacked this pattern.

CDR3 size: 16 residues. The V gene's germline CDR1 is LGHNA and CDR2 YNFKEQ. Deletions cut 0 bases from V and 1 base from J, with 9 bases between. Template switching, a step in the protocol, added a universal primer site, and cDNA carried unique molecular identifiers. Each CDR3 protein gets one entry after TCRdb re-called the 5' RACE reads with MiXCR. The data hold 250,000 to 300,000 distinct CDR3 sequences, with roughly 9% observed a single time. The sample also formed part of further work on yellow fever vaccine responses in identical twins.

This chain connects TRBV4-2 to TRBJ2-2; D gene uncertain. The sequenced material came from CD8+ T cells sorted from blood. The TCR was taken from a woman between 18 and 29 years old in good health. CDR3 in amino acids: CASSQEVGGNTGELFF. The CDR3, as DNA: TGTGCCAGCAGCCAAGAGGTGGGTGGGAACACCGGGGAGCTGTTTTTT.